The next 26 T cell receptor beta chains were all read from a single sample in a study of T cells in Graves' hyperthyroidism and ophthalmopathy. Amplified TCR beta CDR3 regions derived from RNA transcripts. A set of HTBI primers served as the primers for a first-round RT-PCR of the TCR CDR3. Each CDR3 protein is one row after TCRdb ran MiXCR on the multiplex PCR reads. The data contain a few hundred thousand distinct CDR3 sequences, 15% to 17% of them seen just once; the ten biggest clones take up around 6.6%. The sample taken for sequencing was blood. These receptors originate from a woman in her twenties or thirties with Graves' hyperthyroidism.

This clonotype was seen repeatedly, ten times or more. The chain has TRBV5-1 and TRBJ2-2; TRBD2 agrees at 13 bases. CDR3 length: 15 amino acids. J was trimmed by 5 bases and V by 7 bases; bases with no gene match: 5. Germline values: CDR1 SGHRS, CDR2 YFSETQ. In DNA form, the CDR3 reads TGCGCCAGCGGACTAGCGGGAGATGGTACCGGGGAGCTGTTTTTT. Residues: CASGLAGDGTGELFF. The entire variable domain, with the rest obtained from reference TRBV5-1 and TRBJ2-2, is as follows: KAGVTQTPRYLIKTRGQQVTLSCSPISGHRSVSWYQQTPGQGLQFLFEYFSETQRNKGNFPGRFSGRQFSNSRSEMNVSTLELGDSALYLCASGLAGDGTGELFFGEGSRLTVL.

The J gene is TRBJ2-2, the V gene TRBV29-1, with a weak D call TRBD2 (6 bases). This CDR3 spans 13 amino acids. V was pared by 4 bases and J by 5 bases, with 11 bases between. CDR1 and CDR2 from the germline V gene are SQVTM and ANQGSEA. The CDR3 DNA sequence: TGCAGCGTTGGGCGGGAACCGACCGGGGAGCTGTTTTTT. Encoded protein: CSVGREPTGELFF.

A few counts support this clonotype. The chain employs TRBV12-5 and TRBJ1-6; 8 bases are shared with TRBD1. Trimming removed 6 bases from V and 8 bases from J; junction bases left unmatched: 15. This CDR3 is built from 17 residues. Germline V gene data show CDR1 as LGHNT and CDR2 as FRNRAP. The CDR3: CASGPGRGAGGYSPLHF. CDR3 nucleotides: TGTGCTAGTGGCCCTGGACGGGGGGCAGGGGGCTATTCACCCCTCCACTTT.

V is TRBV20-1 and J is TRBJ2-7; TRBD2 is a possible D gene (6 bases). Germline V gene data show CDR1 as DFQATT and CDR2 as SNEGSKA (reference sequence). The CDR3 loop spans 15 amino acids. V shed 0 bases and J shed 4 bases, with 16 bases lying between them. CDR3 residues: CSARDGVTGGYEQYF. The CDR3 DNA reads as TGCAGTGCTAGAGATGGCGTGACTGGGGGGTACGAGCAGTACTTC.

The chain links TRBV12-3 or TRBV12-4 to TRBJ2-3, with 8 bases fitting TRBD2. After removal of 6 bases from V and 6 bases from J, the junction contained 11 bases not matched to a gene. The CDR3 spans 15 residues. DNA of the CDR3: TGTGCCAGCAGGGATACTAGCGGCGGGGGCGATACGCAGTATTTT. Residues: CASRDTSGGGDTQYF.

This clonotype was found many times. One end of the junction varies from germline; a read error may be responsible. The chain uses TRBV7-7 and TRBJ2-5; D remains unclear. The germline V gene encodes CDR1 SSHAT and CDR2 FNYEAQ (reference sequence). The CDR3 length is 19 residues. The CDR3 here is CASSPGPLRVVEGGETQYF. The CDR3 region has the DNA TGTGCTAGCAGCCCCGGACCCCTCCGAGTAGTGGAAGGTGGAGAGACCCAGTACTTC.

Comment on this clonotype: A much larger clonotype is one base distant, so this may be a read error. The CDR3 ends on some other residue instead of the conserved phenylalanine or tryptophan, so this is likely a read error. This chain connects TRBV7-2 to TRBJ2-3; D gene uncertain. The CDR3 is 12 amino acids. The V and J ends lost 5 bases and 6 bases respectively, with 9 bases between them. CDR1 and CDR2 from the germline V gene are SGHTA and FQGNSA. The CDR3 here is CASSQSEDTQYL. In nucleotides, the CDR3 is TGTGCCAGCAGCCAGAGCGAGGATACGCAGTATCTT.

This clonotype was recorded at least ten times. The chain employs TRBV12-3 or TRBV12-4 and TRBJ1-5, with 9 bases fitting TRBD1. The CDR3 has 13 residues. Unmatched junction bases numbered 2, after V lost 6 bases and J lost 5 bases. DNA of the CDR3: TGTGCCAGCAGGACAGGGGGACATCAGCCCCAGCATTTT. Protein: CASRTGGHQPQHF.

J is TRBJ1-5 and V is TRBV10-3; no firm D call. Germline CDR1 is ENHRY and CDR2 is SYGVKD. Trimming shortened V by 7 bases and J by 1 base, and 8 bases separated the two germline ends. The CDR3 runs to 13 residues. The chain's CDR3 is CAIKGGSNQPQHF. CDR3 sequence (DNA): TGTGCCATCAAGGGAGGAAGCAATCAGCCCCAGCATTTT.

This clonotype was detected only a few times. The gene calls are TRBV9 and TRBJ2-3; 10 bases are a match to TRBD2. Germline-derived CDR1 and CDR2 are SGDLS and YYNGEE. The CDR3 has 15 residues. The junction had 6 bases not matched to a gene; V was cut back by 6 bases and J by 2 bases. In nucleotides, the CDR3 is TGTGCCAGCAACATAGCGGGAGGAGCCACAGATACGCAGTATTTT. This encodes CASNIAGGATDTQYF.

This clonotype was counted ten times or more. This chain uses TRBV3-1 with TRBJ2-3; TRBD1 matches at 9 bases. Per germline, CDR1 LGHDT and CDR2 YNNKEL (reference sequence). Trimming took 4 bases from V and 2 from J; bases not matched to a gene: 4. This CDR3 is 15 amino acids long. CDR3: CASSPGQGHTDTQYF. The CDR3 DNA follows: TGTGCCAGCAGCCCCGGACAGGGGCACACAGATACGCAGTATTTT.

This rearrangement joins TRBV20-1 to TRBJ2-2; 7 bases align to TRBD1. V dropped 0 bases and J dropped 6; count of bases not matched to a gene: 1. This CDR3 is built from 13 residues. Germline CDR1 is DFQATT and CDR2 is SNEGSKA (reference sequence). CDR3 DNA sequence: TGCAGTGCTAGAGAGACAGGGTCCGGGGAGCTGTTTTTT. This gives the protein CSARETGSGELFF.

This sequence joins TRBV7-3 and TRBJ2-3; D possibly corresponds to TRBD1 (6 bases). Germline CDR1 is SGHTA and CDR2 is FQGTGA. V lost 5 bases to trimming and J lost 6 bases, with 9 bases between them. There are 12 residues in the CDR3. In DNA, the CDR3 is TGTGCCAGCAGCCAACAGGGTGATACGCAGTATTTT. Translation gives CASSQQGDTQYF.

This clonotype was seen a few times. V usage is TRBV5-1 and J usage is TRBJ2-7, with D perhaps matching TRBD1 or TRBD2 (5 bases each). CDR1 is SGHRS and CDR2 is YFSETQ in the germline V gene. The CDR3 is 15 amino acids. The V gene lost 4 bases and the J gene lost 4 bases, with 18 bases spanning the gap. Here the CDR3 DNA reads TGCGCCAGCAGCCCGGGATGGGACCGCTCGTACGAGCAGTACTTC. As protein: CASSPGWDRSYEQYF.

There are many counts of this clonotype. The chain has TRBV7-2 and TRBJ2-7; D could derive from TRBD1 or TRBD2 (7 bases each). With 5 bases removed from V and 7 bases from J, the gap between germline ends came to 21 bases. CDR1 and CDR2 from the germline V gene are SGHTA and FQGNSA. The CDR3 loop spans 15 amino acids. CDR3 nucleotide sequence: TGTGCCAGCAGCAATATTGCAGGGGGGGGCGGGGAGCAGTACTTC. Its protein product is CASSNIAGGGGEQYF.

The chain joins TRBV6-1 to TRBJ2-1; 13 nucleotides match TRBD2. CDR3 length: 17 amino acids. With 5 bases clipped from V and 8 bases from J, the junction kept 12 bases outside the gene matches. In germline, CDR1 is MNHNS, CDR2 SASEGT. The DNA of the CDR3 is TGTGCCAGCAGTCCGGGACTAGCGGGACTCGGGGGGTATGAGCAGTTCTTC. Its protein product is CASSPGLAGLGGYEQFF.

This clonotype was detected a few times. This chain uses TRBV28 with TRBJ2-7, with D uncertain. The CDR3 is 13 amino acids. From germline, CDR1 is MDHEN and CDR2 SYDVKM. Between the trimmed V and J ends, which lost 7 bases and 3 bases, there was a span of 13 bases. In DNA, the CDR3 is TGTGCCAGCACCTCGGCAAACCTCTACGAGCAGTACTTC. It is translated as CASTSANLYEQYF.

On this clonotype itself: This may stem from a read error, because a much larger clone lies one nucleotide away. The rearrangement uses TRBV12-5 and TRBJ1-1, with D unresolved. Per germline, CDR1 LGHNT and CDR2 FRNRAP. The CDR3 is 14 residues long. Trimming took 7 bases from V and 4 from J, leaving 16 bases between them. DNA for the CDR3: TGTGCTAGTGCCTCCGGACGGAGGAGCACTGAAGCTTTCTTT. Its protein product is CASASGRRSTEAFF. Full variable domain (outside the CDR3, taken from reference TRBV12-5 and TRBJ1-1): DARVTQTPRHKVTEMGQEVTMRCQPILGHNTVFWYRQTMMQGLELLAYFRNRAPLDDSGMPKDRFSAEMPDATLATLKIQPSEPRDSAVYFCASASGRRSTEAFFGQGTRLTVV.

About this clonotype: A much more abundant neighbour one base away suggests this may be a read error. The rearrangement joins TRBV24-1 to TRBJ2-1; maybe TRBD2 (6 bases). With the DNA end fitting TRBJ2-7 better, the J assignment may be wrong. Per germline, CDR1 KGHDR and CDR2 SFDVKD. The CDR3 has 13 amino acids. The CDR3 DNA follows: TGTGCCACCAGTGATCCAGGGAGGAATGAGCAGTACTTC. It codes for CATSDPGRNEQYF.

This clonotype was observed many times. The CDR3 nucleotides read TGCGCCAGCACGGCCTTAGCGGGAGTGGCAGATACGCAGTATTTT. It is translated as CASTALAGVADTQYF. V usage is TRBV5-1 and J usage is TRBJ2-3, with 9 bases matching TRBD2. The V segment lost 6 bases and the J segment 4 bases; nucleotides outside the gene matches: 9. In germline, CDR1 is SGHRS, CDR2 YFSETQ. This CDR3 region has 15 residues.

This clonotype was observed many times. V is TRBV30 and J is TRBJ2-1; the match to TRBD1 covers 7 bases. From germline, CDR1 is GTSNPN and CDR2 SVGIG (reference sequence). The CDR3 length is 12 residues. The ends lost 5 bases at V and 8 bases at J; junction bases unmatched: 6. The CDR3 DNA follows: TGTGCCTGGGACAGGGAAATGGATGAGCAGTTCTTC. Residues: CAWDREMDEQFF.

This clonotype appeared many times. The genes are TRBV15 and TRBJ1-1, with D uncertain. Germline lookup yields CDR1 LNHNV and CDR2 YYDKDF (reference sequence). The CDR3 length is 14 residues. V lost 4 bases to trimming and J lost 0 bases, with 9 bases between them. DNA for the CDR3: TGTGCCACCAGCATAGGGCAGCTGAACACTGAAGCTTTCTTT. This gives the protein CATSIGQLNTEAFF.

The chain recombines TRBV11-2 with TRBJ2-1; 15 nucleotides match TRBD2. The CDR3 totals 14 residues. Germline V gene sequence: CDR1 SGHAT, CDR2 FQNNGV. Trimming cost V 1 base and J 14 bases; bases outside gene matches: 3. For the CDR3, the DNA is TGTGCCAGCAGCTTAGGATGGACTAGCGGGAGGGAGTTCTTC. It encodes CASSLGWTSGREFF.

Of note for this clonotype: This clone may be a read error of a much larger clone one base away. In nucleotides, the CDR3 is TGTGCCGGCAGTCTACTAGGGAAGCGGGAGGGCAATGAGCAGTTCTTC. This translates into CAGSLLGKREGNEQFF. The chain has TRBV2 and TRBJ2-1, with 10 bases fitting TRBD2. Germline V gene lookup returns CDR1 SNHLY and CDR2 FYNNEI. The CDR3 totals 16 residues.

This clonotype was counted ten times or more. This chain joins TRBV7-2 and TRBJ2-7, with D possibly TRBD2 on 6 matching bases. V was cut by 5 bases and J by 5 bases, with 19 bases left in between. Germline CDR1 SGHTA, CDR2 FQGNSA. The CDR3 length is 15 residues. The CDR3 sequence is CASSLLSGLMNEQYF. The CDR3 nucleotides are TGTGCCAGCAGCCTACTTAGCGGACTCATGAACGAGCAGTACTTC.

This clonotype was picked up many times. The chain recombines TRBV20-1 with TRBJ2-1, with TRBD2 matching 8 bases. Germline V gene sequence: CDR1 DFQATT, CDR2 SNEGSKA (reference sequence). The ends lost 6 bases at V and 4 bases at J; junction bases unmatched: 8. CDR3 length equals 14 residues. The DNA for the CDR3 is TGCAGTGCCACTATAGCGGGATGGTACAATGAGCAGTTCTTC. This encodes CSATIAGWYNEQFF.